This T cell receptor beta chain was recorded in a study of cytomegalovirus exposure and HLA in healthy donors. Overall study: Sequencing of 150 million to 200 million T cells in an earlier analysis found 100 million to 140 million unique TCR beta sequences. Overall study results and limits: A cluster of highly shared sequence variants was likely a sequencing artifact.

On this clone itself: Its matching antigen is unknown.

The CDR3 extends over 13 amino acids. In germline, CDR1 is GTSNPN, CDR2 SVGIG (reference sequence). PCR was performed using 60 Vbeta and 13 Jbeta primers. Repertoires were generated with immunoSEQ multiplex PCR, while TCRdb's copy carries only in-frame clones and drops some. The sample lists roughly 160,000 clones; around three quarters were seen once. The donors gave bone marrow, and they were healthy. Unrecorded immune exposure was likely among donors, who were nominally healthy when sampled. The TCR originated in a woman younger than 45 in good health and CMV-seronegative. V gene TRBV30 combines with J gene TRBJ2-5; possibly TRBD1 for D (5 bases). The end of the DNA fits TRBJ2-7 better, so the J call may be wrong. The source material was PBMCs. CDR3 in DNA: TGTGCCTGGAGTTGGGGCGGTACGTACGAGCAGTACTTC. It translates to CAWSWGGTYEQYF.